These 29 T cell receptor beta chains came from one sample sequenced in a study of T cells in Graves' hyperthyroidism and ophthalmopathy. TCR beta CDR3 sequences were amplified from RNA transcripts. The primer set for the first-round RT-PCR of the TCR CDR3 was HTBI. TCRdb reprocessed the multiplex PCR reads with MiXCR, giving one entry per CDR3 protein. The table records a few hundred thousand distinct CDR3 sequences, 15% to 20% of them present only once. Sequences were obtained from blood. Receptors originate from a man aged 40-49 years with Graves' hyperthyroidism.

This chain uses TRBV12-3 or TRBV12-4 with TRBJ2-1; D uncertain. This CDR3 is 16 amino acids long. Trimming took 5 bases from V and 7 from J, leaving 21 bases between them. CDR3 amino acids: CASSPSRAPGLNEQFF. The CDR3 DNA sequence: TGTGCCAGCAGTCCTTCCCGGGCCCCGGGCCTGAATGAGCAGTTCTTC.

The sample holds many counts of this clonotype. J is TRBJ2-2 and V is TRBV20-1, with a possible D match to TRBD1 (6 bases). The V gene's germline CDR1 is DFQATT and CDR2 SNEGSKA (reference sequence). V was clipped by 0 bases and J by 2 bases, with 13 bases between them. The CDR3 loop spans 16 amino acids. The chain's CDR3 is CSARDKTGVNTGELFF. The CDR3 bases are TGCAGTGCTAGAGATAAGACAGGTGTTAACACCGGGGAGCTGTTTTTT.

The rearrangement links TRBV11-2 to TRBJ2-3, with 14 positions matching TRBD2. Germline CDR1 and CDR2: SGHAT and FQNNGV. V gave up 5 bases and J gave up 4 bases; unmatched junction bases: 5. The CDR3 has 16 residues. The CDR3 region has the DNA TGTGCCAGCAGCCCTCGACTAGCGGGAGGGCCAGATACGCAGTATTTT. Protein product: CASSPRLAGGPDTQYF.

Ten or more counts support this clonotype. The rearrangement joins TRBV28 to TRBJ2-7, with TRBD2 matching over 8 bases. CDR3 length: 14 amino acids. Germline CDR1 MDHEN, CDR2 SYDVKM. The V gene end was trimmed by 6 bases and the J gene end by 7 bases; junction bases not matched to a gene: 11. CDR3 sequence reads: CASSLIGGEGEQYF. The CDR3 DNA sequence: TGTGCCAGCAGCCTCATCGGGGGGGAGGGGGAGCAGTACTTC.

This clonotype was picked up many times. The DNA of the CDR3 is TGCAGTGCTAGGGAGGGGCCAGGGCCCCAGCATTTT. This translates into CSAREGPGPQHF. The chain combines TRBV20-1 with TRBJ1-5; TRBD1 might be the D (5 bases). The germline CDR1 and CDR2 sequences are DFQATT and SNEGSKA (reference sequence). The germline V and J ends were trimmed by 3 bases and 9 bases, with 12 bases remaining between them. The CDR3 sequence is 12 residues long.

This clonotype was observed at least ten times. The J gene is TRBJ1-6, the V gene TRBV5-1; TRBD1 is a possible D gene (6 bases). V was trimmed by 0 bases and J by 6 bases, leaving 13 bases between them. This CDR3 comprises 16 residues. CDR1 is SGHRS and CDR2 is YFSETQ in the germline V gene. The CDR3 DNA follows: TGCGCCAGCAGCTTGGCCCGGGGGGCTAGTAATTCACCCCTCCACTTT. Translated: CASSLARGASNSPLHF.

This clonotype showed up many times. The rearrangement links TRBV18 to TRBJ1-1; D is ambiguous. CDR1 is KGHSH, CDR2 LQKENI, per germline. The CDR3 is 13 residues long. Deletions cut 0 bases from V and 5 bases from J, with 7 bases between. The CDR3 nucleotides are TGTGCCAGCTCACCACCGAAGAATACTGAAGCTTTCTTT. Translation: CASSPPKNTEAFF.

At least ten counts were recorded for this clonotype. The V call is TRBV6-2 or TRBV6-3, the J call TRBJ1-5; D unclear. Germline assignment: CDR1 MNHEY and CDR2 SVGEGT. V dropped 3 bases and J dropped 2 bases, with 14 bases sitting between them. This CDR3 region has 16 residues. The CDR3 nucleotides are TGTGCCAGCAGTTATCGGGCTGGTTCGGGCAATCAGCCCCAGCATTTT. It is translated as CASSYRAGSGNQPQHF.

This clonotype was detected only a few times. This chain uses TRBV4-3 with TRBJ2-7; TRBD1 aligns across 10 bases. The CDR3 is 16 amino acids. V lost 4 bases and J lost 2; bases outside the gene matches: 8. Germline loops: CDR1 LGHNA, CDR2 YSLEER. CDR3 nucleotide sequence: TGCGCCAGCAGCCGGACGCAGGGGACAGGGGCCTACGAGCAGTACTTC. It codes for CASSRTQGTGAYEQYF.

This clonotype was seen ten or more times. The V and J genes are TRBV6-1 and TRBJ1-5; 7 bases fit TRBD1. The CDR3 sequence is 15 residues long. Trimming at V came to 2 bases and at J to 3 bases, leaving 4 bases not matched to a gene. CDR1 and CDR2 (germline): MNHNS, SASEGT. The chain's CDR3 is CASSEMGQSNQPQHF. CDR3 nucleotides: TGTGCCAGCAGTGAAATGGGACAGTCCAATCAGCCCCAGCATTTT.

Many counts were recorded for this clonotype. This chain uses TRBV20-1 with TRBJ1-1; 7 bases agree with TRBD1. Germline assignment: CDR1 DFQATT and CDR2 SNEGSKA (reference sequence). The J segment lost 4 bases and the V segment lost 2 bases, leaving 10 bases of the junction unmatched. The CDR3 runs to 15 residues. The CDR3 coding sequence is TGCAGTGCTAGACTAGGGGGCAACGGGGGCACTGAAGCTTTCTTT. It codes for CSARLGGNGGTEAFF.

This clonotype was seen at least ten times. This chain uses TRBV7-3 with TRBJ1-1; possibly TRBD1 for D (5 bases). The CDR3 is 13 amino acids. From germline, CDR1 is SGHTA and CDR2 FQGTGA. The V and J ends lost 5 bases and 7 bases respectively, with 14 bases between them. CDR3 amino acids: CASSSYRDREAFF. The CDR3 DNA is TGTGCCAGCAGCAGCTACCGGGACCGTGAAGCTTTCTTT.

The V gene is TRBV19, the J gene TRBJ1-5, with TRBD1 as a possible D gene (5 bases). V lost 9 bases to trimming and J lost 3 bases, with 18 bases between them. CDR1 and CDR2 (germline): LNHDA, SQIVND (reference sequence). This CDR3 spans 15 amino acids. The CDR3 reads CASQMDTVFNQPQHF. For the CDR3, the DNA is TGTGCCAGCCAGATGGACACCGTATTCAATCAGCCCCAGCATTTT.

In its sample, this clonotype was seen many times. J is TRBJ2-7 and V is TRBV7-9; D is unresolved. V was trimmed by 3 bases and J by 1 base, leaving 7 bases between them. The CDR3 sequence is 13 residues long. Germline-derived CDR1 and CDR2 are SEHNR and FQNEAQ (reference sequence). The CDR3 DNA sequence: TGTGCCAGCAGCTTGGCCAGGTCCTACGAGCAGTACTTC. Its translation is CASSLARSYEQYF.

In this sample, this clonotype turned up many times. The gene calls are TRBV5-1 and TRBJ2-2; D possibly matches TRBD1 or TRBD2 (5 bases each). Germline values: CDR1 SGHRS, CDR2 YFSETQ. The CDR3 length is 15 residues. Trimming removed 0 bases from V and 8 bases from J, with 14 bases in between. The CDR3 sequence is CASSLEGPARGELFF. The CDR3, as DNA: TGCGCCAGCAGCTTGGAGGGACCTGCTAGGGGGGAGCTGTTTTTT.

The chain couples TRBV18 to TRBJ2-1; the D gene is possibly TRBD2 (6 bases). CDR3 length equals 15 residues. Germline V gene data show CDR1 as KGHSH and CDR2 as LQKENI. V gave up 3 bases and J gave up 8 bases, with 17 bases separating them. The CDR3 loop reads CASSPRREGGDEQFF. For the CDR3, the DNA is TGTGCCAGCTCACCTCGCCGCGAGGGAGGCGATGAGCAGTTCTTC.

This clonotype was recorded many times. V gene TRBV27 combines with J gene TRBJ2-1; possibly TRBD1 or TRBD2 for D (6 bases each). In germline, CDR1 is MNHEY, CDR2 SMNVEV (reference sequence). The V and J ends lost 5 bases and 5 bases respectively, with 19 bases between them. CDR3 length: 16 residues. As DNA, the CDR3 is TGTGCCAGCAGTCCCAGGGGACACCGGAGGGACAATGAGCAGTTCTTC. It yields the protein CASSPRGHRRDNEQFF.

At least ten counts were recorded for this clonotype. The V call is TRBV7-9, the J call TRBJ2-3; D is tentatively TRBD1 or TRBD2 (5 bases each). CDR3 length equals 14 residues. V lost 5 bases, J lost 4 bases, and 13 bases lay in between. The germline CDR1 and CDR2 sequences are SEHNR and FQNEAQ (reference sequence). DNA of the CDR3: TGTGCCAGCAGCCACCACGGGGCCCCAGATACGCAGTATTTT. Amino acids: CASSHHGAPDTQYF.

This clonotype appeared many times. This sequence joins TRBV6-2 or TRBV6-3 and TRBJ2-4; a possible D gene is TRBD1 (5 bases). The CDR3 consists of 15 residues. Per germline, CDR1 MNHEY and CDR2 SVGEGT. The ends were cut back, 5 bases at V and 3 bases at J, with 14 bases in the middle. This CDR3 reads CASSRRQTNKNIQYF. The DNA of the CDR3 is TGTGCCAGCAGTCGAAGACAGACCAACAAAAACATTCAGTACTTC.

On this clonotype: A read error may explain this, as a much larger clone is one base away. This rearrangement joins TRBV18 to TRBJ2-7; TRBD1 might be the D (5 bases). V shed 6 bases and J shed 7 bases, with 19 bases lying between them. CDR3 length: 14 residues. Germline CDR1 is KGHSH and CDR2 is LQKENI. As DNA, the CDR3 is TGTGCCAGCTCCGCAGGGCAAAATGAGAGGGAGCAGTACTTC. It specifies CASSAGQNEREQYF.

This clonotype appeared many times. CDR3 loop: CASSPPGRNSYEQYF. The CDR3 DNA reads TGTGCCAGCAGTCCCCCCGGGAGGAACTCCTACGAGCAGTACTTC. The chain is built from TRBV27 and TRBJ2-7; 7 nucleotides agree with TRBD2. Germline V gene data show CDR1 as MNHEY and CDR2 as SMNVEV (reference sequence). The CDR3 is 15 residues long. V was pared by 5 bases and J by 0 bases, with 7 bases of the junction left unmatched.

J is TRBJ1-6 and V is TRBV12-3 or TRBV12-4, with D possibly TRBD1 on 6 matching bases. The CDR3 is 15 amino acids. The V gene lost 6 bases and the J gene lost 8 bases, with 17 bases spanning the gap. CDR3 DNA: TGTGCCAGCAGACTAGCCGGGACACCTCATTCACCCCTCCACTTT. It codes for CASRLAGTPHSPLHF.

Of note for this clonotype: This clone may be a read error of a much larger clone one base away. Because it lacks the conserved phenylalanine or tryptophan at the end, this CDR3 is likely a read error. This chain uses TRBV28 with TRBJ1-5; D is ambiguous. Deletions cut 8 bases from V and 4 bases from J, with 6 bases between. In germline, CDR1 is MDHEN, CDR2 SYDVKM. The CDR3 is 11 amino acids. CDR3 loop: CASPVNQPQHS. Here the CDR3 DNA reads TGTGCCAGCCCCGTTAATCAGCCCCAGCATTCT.

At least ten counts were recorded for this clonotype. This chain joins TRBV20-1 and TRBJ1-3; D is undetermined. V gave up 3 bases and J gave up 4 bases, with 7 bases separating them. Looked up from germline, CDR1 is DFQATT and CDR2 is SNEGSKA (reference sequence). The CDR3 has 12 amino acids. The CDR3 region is CSARESGNTIYF. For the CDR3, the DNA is TGCAGTGCTAGGGAATCGGGAAACACCATATATTTT.

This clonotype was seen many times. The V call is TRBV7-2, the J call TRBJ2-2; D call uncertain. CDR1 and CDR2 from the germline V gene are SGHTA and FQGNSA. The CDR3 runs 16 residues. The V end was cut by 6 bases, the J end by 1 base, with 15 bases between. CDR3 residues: CASRSGPLLNTGELFF. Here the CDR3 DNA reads TGTGCCAGCAGATCCGGGCCCCTATTGAACACCGGGGAGCTGTTTTTT.

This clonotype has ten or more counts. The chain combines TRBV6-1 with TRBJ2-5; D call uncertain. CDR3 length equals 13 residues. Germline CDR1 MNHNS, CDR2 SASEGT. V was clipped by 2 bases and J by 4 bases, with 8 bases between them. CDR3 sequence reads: CASSELGLETQYF. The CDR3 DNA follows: TGTGCCAGCAGTGAATTAGGCCTAGAGACCCAGTACTTC.

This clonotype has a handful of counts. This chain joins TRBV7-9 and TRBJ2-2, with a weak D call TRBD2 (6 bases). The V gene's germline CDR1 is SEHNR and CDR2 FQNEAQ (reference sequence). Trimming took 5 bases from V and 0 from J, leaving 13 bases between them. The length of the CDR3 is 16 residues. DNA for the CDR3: TGTGCCAGCAGCGGAGGGTCGGGGCCGAACACCGGGGAGCTGTTTTTT. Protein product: CASSGGSGPNTGELFF.

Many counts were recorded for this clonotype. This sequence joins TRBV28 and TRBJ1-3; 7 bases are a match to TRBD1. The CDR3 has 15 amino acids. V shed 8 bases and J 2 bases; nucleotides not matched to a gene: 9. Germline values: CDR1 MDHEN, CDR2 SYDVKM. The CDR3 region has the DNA TGTGCCAGCCGACCTCAGGGGGGTACTGGAAACACCATATATTTT. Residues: CASRPQGGTGNTIYF.

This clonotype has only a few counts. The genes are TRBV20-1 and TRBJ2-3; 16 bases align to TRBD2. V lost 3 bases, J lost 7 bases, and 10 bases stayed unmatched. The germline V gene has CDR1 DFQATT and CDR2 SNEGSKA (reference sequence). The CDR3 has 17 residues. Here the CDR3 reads CSARAAGLAGGPYTQYF. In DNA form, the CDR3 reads TGCAGTGCTAGGGCCGCGGGACTAGCGGGGGGGCCTTATACGCAGTATTTT.